Following are 25 T cell receptor beta chains from one sample sequenced in a study of T-cell reconstitution after alpha-beta-depleted transplantation in children. Unique molecular identifiers featured in how the TCRbeta library was prepared. TCRdb fed the PCR reads into MiXCR, producing one record per CDR3 protein. This table holds approximately 980,000 distinct CDR3 sequences, roughly 29% found once. Specimen: PBMCs, mostly from graft donor cells, collected 360 days after TCRalphabeta/CD19-depleted stem cell transplant. The receptors originated from a boy in the first two years of life who had a stem cell transplant for SCID, so the T cells may come from the graft donor.

The rearrangement links TRBV6-5 to TRBJ2-2, with a possible D match to TRBD2 (6 bases). The V end was cut by 4 bases, the J end by 5 bases, with 17 bases between. In germline, CDR1 is MNHEY, CDR2 SVGAGI. The CDR3 spans 16 residues. The CDR3 DNA sequence: TGTGCCAGCAGTTCTACTACGGGGGTGCGGACCGGGGAGCTGTTTTTT. Its protein product is CASSSTTGVRTGELFF.

This chain links TRBV27 with TRBJ2-7, with D unclear. Germline V gives CDR1 MNHEY, CDR2 SMNVEV (reference sequence). Trimming took 0 bases from V and 2 from J, leaving 5 bases between them. The CDR3 runs 13 residues. CDR3 protein: CASSLSTPYEQYF. The CDR3 nucleotides read TGTGCCAGCAGTTTATCGACCCCCTACGAGCAGTACTTC.

This clonotype was observed a few times. The chain links TRBV6-1 to TRBJ2-1, with 9 bases that match TRBD2. Trimming removed 11 bases from V and 0 bases from J; junction bases left unmatched: 8. The CDR3 has 15 residues. The germline CDR1 and CDR2 sequences are MNHNS and SASEGT. CDR3 DNA: TGTGCCGCCAGCGGGGGGCAGGGCTCCTACAATGAGCAGTTCTTC. Encoded protein: CAASGGQGSYNEQFF.

The V call is TRBV20-1, the J call TRBJ2-7; D call uncertain. This CDR3 comprises 12 residues. V was shortened by 3 bases and J by 2 bases, with 8 bases between the two germline ends. Looked up from germline, CDR1 is DFQATT and CDR2 is SNEGSKA (reference sequence). The CDR3 sequence: CSASAPPYEQYF. Here the CDR3 DNA reads TGCAGTGCTAGTGCGCCTCCCTACGAGCAGTACTTC.

The chain couples TRBV28 to TRBJ2-1; TRBD1 is a possible D gene (6 bases). CDR1 and CDR2 (germline): MDHEN, SYDVKM. The V gene lost 6 bases and the J gene lost 8 bases, with 17 bases spanning the gap. The CDR3 has 14 residues. CDR3 bases: TGTGCCAGCAGCCCACAGGGAGCTGTGGATGAGCAGTTCTTC. Translation: CASSPQGAVDEQFF.

The rearrangement joins TRBV6-5 to TRBJ2-2; no clear D. From germline, CDR1 is MNHEY and CDR2 SVGAGI. Between the trimmed V and J ends, which lost 6 bases and 7 bases, there was a span of 9 bases. CDR3 length: 12 amino acids. The CDR3, as DNA: TGTGCCAGCAGCCGGGCCGTCGGGGAGCTGTTTTTT. Its protein is CASSRAVGELFF.

The CDR3 protein is CATSGWRTDTQYF. In DNA, the CDR3 is TGTGCCACCAGCGGATGGCGCACAGATACGCAGTATTTT. The genes are TRBV15 and TRBJ2-3, with D uncertain. Germline CDR1 and CDR2: LNHNV and YYDKDF (reference sequence). The V gene lost 5 bases and the J gene lost 1 base, with 7 bases spanning the gap. The CDR3 has 13 amino acids.

This clonotype was recorded many times. CDR3 sequence: CATSDFPLRGYDTQYF. The CDR3 nucleotides read TGTGCCACCAGTGATTTCCCGCTCAGGGGTTATGATACGCAGTATTTT. The chain is built from TRBV24-1 and TRBJ2-3; a weak D match, TRBD1 (6 bases). V lost 1 base, J lost 6 bases, and 16 bases lay in between. The CDR3 extends over 16 amino acids. The V gene's germline CDR1 is KGHDR and CDR2 SFDVKD.

This clonotype was counted between two and nine times. This rearrangement joins TRBV7-9 to TRBJ2-1; TRBD1 matches 9 bases. The CDR3 totals 18 residues. Germline lookup yields CDR1 SEHNR and CDR2 FQNEAQ (reference sequence). The V gene end was trimmed by 2 bases and the J gene end by 8 bases; junction bases not matched to a gene: 16. CDR3 protein: CASSLSRYRDRVGDEQFF. CDR3 nucleotide sequence: TGTGCCAGCAGCTTATCCCGGTACCGGGACAGGGTGGGTGATGAGCAGTTCTTC.

The chain links TRBV2 to TRBJ1-6; no reliable D call. The germline V and J ends were trimmed by 6 bases and 8 bases, with 11 bases remaining between them. The CDR3 covers 13 residues. Germline CDR1 reads SNHLY; CDR2 reads FYNNEI. CDR3 bases: TGTGCCAGCAGGACATCCCTCGATTCACCCCTCCACTTT. Its translation: CASRTSLDSPLHF. The complete variable domain, with remaining parts taken from reference TRBV2 and TRBJ1-6, reads EPEVTQTPSHQVTQMGQEVILRCVPISNHLYFYWYRQILGQKVEFLVSFYNNEISEKSEIFDDQFSVERPDGSNFTLKIRSTKLEDSAMYFCASRTSLDSPLHFGNGTRLTVT.

In its sample, this clonotype was seen a few times. The CDR3 nucleotides read TGTGCCAGCAGCCAAGCGGGGATCACAGATACGCAGTATTTT. This gives the protein CASSQAGITDTQYF. The chain links TRBV4-2 to TRBJ2-3; perhaps TRBD2 as D (5 bases). The CDR3 consists of 14 residues. Per the germline V gene, CDR1 is LGHNA and CDR2 is YNFKEQ. Between the trimmed V and J ends, which lost 1 base and 2 bases, there was a span of 7 bases.

This clonotype appeared a few times. The rearrangement uses TRBV12-3 or TRBV12-4 and TRBJ2-3, with no clear D. There are 17 residues in the CDR3. V dropped 4 bases and J dropped 0 bases, with 17 bases sitting between them. The CDR3 loop is CASSSPKPITSTDTQYF. CDR3 in DNA: TGTGCCAGCAGTTCACCGAAACCTATTACTAGCACAGATACGCAGTATTTT.

In its sample, this clonotype was seen a few times. The J gene is TRBJ1-5, the V gene TRBV4-1; D is uncertain. CDR1 is MGHRA, CDR2 YSYEKL, per germline. Between the trimmed V and J ends, which lost 1 base and 1 base, there was a span of 8 bases. The CDR3 is made up of 15 amino acids. CDR3 DNA sequence: TGCGCCAGCAGCCAAGTAGCGGGCAGCAATCAGCCCCAGCATTTT. Its protein is CASSQVAGSNQPQHF.

The CDR3 sequence is CASSQESTSGDGDTQYF. The CDR3 DNA sequence: TGTGCCAGCAGCCAAGAATCTACTAGCGGGGATGGAGATACGCAGTATTTT. The chain combines TRBV4-2 with TRBJ2-3; 10 nucleotides match TRBD2. The CDR3 sequence is 17 residues long. Germline CDR1 is LGHNA and CDR2 is YNFKEQ. Trimming at V came to 0 bases and at J to 5 bases, leaving 8 bases not matched to a gene.

This clonotype has a count of ten or more. The CDR3 sequence: CSARVPLGEAEQYF. CDR3 DNA: TGCAGTGCTAGAGTACCGCTAGGGGAAGCCGAGCAGTACTTC. V gene TRBV20-1 combines with J gene TRBJ2-7; maybe TRBD1 (5 bases). Germline lookup yields CDR1 DFQATT and CDR2 SNEGSKA (reference sequence). The CDR3 loop spans 14 amino acids. The ends were cut back, 1 base at V and 6 bases at J, with 16 bases in the middle.

The V and J genes are TRBV10-3 and TRBJ2-2; no clear D gene. The CDR3 covers 17 residues. V gave up 0 bases and J gave up 2 bases, with 13 bases separating them. From germline, CDR1 is ENHRY and CDR2 SYGVKD. The CDR3 loop reads CAISESASGLNTGELFF. The CDR3, as DNA: TGTGCCATCAGTGAGTCGGCTTCAGGCCTCAACACCGGGGAGCTGTTTTTT.

The CDR3 DNA reads TGCAGTGCTAGAGATCAAATTAGGGGGACGGGGGAAAAACTGTTTTTT. The encoded protein is CSARDQIRGTGEKLFF. This chain joins TRBV20-1 and TRBJ1-4; D might be TRBD1 (6 bases). The CDR3 runs 16 residues. V lost 0 bases and J lost 8, with 19 bases in between. Germline-derived CDR1 and CDR2 are DFQATT and SNEGSKA (reference sequence).

The chain recombines TRBV7-3 with TRBJ2-7, with TRBD1 matching 9 bases. Unmatched junction bases numbered 4, after V lost 5 bases and J lost 5 bases. Looked up from germline, CDR1 is SGHTA and CDR2 is FQGTGA. The CDR3 is made up of 13 amino acids. The CDR3 sequence is CASSVTGGNEQYF. CDR3 bases: TGTGCCAGCAGCGTGACAGGGGGTAACGAGCAGTACTTC.

This chain uses TRBV20-1 with TRBJ1-6, with D unresolved. CDR3 length: 15 residues. The germline gives CDR1 DFQATT, CDR2 SNEGSKA (reference sequence). Trimming removed 0 bases at V and 0 bases at J, with 6 bases between. CDR3 sequence reads: CSAREESSYNSPLHF. The CDR3 nucleotides read TGCAGTGCTAGAGAGGAGAGCTCCTATAATTCACCCCTCCACTTT.

This chain links TRBV2 with TRBJ2-7; D gene ambiguous. V was shortened by 6 bases and J by 3 bases, with 12 bases between the two germline ends. Germline assignment: CDR1 SNHLY and CDR2 FYNNEI. CDR3 length: 13 residues. CDR3 loop: CASSGTRGYEQYF. CDR3 coding DNA: TGTGCCAGCAGCGGTACACGAGGCTACGAGCAGTACTTC.

This clonotype was picked up a small number of times. The CDR3 protein is CASSLGGRDSPSRNEQFF. CDR3 sequence (DNA): TGCGCCAGCAGCCTGGGTGGGCGCGACTCCCCGTCGAGGAATGAGCAGTTCTTC. V and J are TRBV5-1 and TRBJ2-1, with D uncertain. V was shortened by 4 bases and J by 7 bases, with 27 bases between the two germline ends. The length of the CDR3 is 18 residues. In germline, CDR1 is SGHRS, CDR2 YFSETQ.

This chain connects TRBV20-1 to TRBJ1-5, with D unresolved. CDR1 DFQATT and CDR2 SNEGSKA come from the germline V gene (reference sequence). This CDR3 contains 14 residues. Between the trimmed V and J ends, which lost 7 bases and 2 bases, there was a span of 15 bases. CDR3 loop: CSVTTPGGNQPQHF. The CDR3 coding sequence is TGCAGTGTAACGACCCCGGGCGGCAATCAGCCCCAGCATTTT.

There are a few counts of this clonotype. This chain connects TRBV15 to TRBJ2-1, with 12 bases that match TRBD2. Germline CDR1 reads LNHNV; CDR2 reads YYDKDF (reference sequence). The CDR3 is 15 amino acids. V lost 3 bases, J lost 4 bases, and 1 base stayed unmatched. This CDR3 is CATSRTSGGYNEQFF. The CDR3 bases are TGTGCCACCAGCAGGACTAGCGGGGGTTACAATGAGCAGTTCTTC.

The chain joins TRBV29-1 to TRBJ2-7; no definite D call. The CDR3 runs 12 residues. CDR1 and CDR2 (germline): SQVTM, ANQGSEA. Here the CDR3 DNA reads TGCACCTCCGCAGGTCCCTCCTACGAGCAGTACTTC. Its protein is CTSAGPSYEQYF.

This clonotype was seen more than once but under ten times. The chain uses TRBV12-3 or TRBV12-4 and TRBJ2-7; D possibly corresponds to TRBD1 (5 bases). The germline V and J ends were trimmed by 2 bases and 3 bases, with 11 bases remaining between them. CDR3 size: 14 residues. CDR3 sequence (DNA): TGTGCCAGCAGTTTAAGCGACAGATACTACGAGCAGTACTTC. Its protein is CASSLSDRYYEQYF.